This passage covers 32 T cell receptor beta chains from one sample sequenced in a study of shared clonotypes between healthy human individuals (dated by TCRdb to about 2020). The method was the immunoSEQ multiplex PCR assay. Drawn from immuneACCESS, this table holds only the in-frame rearrangements with V and J called that TCRdb kept. Clones are partly lost; checked studies trace under half to an unresolved V gene and leave the rest unexplained. In this sample the table shows nearly 1 million clones, around three quarters of which occur a single time. The ten top clones hold over 1.3% of the sample. Sequenced input: memory CD4+ T cells sorted from blood. The sample's cell subset or site label, in plain terms: CD45RA-negative fraction. These receptor sequences come from a man aged 18 to 30 in good health.

This clone was detected only a few times. The chain uses TRBV4-3 and TRBJ1-4; possible D gene TRBD1, 5 bases. Germline-derived CDR1 and CDR2 are LGHNA and YSLEER. This CDR3 is built from 14 residues. Trimming took 0 bases from V and 12 from J, leaving 14 bases between them. The CDR3: CASSQDGAGTELFF. CDR3 nucleotides: TGCGCCAGCAGCCAAGATGGGGCGGGGACGGAACTGTTTTTT.

J is TRBJ2-1 and V is TRBV6-5, with 8 bases identical to TRBD1. Germline loops: CDR1 MNHEY, CDR2 SVGAGI. Germline trimming cut 6 bases from V and 7 bases from J; bases unmatched to any gene: 2. The CDR3 contains 12 residues. The CDR3 reads CASSRDRNEQFF. As DNA, the CDR3 is TGTGCCAGCAGCAGGGACAGGAATGAGCAGTTCTTC.

The CDR3 sequence: CASSLGQGSGANVLTF. In DNA form, the CDR3 reads TGCGCCAGCAGCTTGGGACAGGGTTCCGGGGCCAACGTCCTGACTTTC. V and J are TRBV5-1 and TRBJ2-6; 7 bases match TRBD1. The germline gives CDR1 SGHRS, CDR2 YFSETQ. Trimming cost V 0 bases and J 4 bases; bases outside gene matches: 4. The CDR3 is 16 residues long.

V and J are TRBV30 and TRBJ2-1; the D call may be TRBD1 or TRBD2 (6 bases each). Germline V gives CDR1 GTSNPN, CDR2 SVGIG (reference sequence). The V and J ends lost 2 bases and 7 bases respectively, with 21 bases between them. The CDR3 totals 16 residues. Here the CDR3 DNA reads TGTGCCTGGAGTCCCCTGACAGGCGGGGAGTTGAATGAGCAGTTCTTC. This sequence encodes CAWSPLTGGELNEQFF.

This chain links TRBV6-6 with TRBJ1-5; D perhaps matches TRBD1 (6 bases). CDR3 size: 15 residues. V was pared by 6 bases and J by 3 bases, with 15 bases between. Germline CDR1 MNHNY, CDR2 SVGAGI (reference sequence). CDR3 nucleotide sequence: TGTGCCAGCAGCGCAGGACAGTTCTCCAATCAGCCCCAGCATTTT. Protein: CASSAGQFSNQPQHF.

This chain links TRBV9 with TRBJ2-7, with D possibly TRBD1 on 6 matching bases. Looked up from germline, CDR1 is SGDLS and CDR2 is YYNGEE. V gave up 1 base and J gave up 4 bases, with 12 bases separating them. The CDR3 is made up of 14 amino acids. CDR3 loop: CASSVYGTSYEQYF. CDR3 sequence (DNA): TGTGCCAGCAGCGTATACGGGACATCGTACGAGCAGTACTTC.

This clone was detected only once. CDR3 nucleotides: TGTGCCAGCAGTACGACGACAGGGTTTGGCTACACCTTC. This encodes CASSTTTGFGYTF. The chain employs TRBV6-5 and TRBJ1-2; 7 bases are shared with TRBD1. The CDR3 is made up of 13 amino acids. Germline CDR1 and CDR2: MNHEY and SVGAGI. After removal of 5 bases from V and 7 bases from J, the junction contained 7 bases not matched to a gene.

This chain connects TRBV6-1 to TRBJ1-2; no definite D call. Trimming shortened V by 4 bases and J by 4 bases, and 10 bases separated the two germline ends. The length of the CDR3 is 13 residues. From germline, CDR1 is MNHNS and CDR2 SASEGT. CDR3: CASSGWEFYGYTF. The CDR3 nucleotides read TGTGCCAGCAGTGGCTGGGAGTTCTATGGCTACACCTTC.

The chain has TRBV7-2 and TRBJ2-1; TRBD1 matches 8 bases. This CDR3 has 16 residues. After removal of 3 bases from V and 0 bases from J, the junction contained 4 bases not matched to a gene. Germline CDR1 reads SGHTA; CDR2 reads FQGNSA. Here the CDR3 DNA reads TGTGCCAGCAGCTTTTACAGGGGGAGCTCCTACAATGAGCAGTTCTTC. It yields the protein CASSFYRGSSYNEQFF.

The CDR3 coding sequence is TGCGCCAGCAGCTCCACGCCAGATACGCAGTATTTT. Amino acids: CASSSTPDTQYF. The chain combines TRBV5-1 with TRBJ2-3; D remains ambiguous. Germline V CDR1 and CDR2: SGHRS, YFSETQ. There are 12 residues in the CDR3. V was shortened by 3 bases and J by 4 bases, with 6 bases between the two germline ends.

In regard to this clone: Other DNA sequences in the same sample also yield this CDR3. The chain joins TRBV10-3 to TRBJ1-2; a possible D gene is TRBD1 (6 bases). Trimming left V 4 bases short and J 5 bases short, with 11 bases between. CDR3 length: 13 amino acids. The germline V gene has CDR1 ENHRY and CDR2 SYGVKD. In nucleotides, the CDR3 is TGTGCCATCAGTGTGGACAGAGGTTATGGCTACACCTTC. This translates into CAISVDRGYGYTF.

The gene calls are TRBV7-2 and TRBJ1-2; D is unclear. Trimming left V 1 base short and J 8 bases short, with 8 bases between. Germline CDR1 reads SGHTA; CDR2 reads FQGNSA. CDR3 size: 12 residues. The CDR3 reads CASSLDAGGYTF. CDR3 nucleotide sequence: TGTGCCAGCAGCTTAGATGCGGGCGGCTACACCTTC.

The chain joins TRBV5-1 to TRBJ2-7; 7 nucleotides align to TRBD2. Germline assignment: CDR1 SGHRS and CDR2 YFSETQ. V was clipped by 7 bases and J by 0 bases; unmatched bases: 10. The CDR3 has 15 amino acids. CDR3 in DNA: TGCGCCAGCCAGGCGGGGGATTCAAGCTCCTACGAGCAGTACTTC. Protein sequence: CASQAGDSSSYEQYF. The variable domain in full, completed from reference TRBV5-1 and TRBJ2-7, reads KAGVTQTPRYLIKTRGQQVTLSCSPISGHRSVSWYQQTPGQGLQFLFEYFSETQRNKGNFPGRFSGRQFSNSRSEMNVSTLELGDSALYLCASQAGDSSSYEQYFGPGTRLTVT.

This clone turned up a few times. The chain recombines TRBV7-8 with TRBJ1-2, with D possibly being TRBD1 (5 bases). Germline values: CDR1 SGHVS, CDR2 FQNEAQ. Trimming left V 8 bases short and J 3 bases short, with 16 bases between. The CDR3 is 14 amino acids. CDR3 coding DNA: TGTGCCAGCGCTGGGGGGGTCGGGGACTATGGCTACACCTTC. Its translation: CASAGGVGDYGYTF.

This clone was counted a few times. This chain links TRBV27 with TRBJ1-4; D not certain. This CDR3 comprises 15 residues. Trimming shortened V by 1 base and J by 11 bases, and 17 bases separated the two germline ends. Germline V lookup: CDR1 MNHEY, CDR2 SMNVEV (reference sequence). The CDR3 DNA follows: TGTGCCAGCAGTTTATACCCCCTGGACGGTCGGAAACTGTTTTTT. This codes for CASSLYPLDGRKLFF. Variable domain in full (rest from reference TRBV27 and TRBJ1-4): EAQVTQNPRYLITVTGKKLTVTCSQNMNHEYMSWYRQDPGLGLRQIYYSMNVEVTDKGDVPEGYKVSRKEKRNFPLILESPSPNQTSLYFCASSLYPLDGRKLFFGSGTQLSVL.

This clone was recorded once. The CDR3 DNA follows: TGTGCCAGTAGGGACAGCAGCACAGATACGCAGTATTTT. This codes for CASRDSSTDTQYF. This chain uses TRBV19 with TRBJ2-3; maybe TRBD1 (6 bases). This CDR3 contains 13 residues. Trimming removed 6 bases from V and 0 bases from J, with 7 bases in between. Per germline, CDR1 LNHDA and CDR2 SQIVND (reference sequence).

As for this clone: The sample contains more than one DNA sequence encoding this CDR3. The V call is TRBV5-4, the J call TRBJ2-7; D may be TRBD2 (5 bases). CDR1 and CDR2 from the germline V gene are SGHNT and YYREEE (reference sequence). V lost 4 bases to trimming and J lost 4 bases, with 12 bases between them. This CDR3 region has 13 residues. CDR3 sequence: CASSLDGLYEQYF. CDR3 nucleotides: TGTGCCAGCAGCCTGGACGGACTTTACGAGCAGTACTTC.

The chain couples TRBV11-2 to TRBJ2-1, with 10 bases identical to TRBD2. With V trimmed by 5 bases and J by 5 bases, 12 bases remained unmatched. Germline V lookup: CDR1 SGHAT, CDR2 FQNNGV. The CDR3 is 17 amino acids. The CDR3 nucleotides are TGTGCCAGCAGCGCGGACTTCGGACTAGCGGCCAACAATGAGCAGTTCTTC. This translates into CASSADFGLAANNEQFF.

As to this clone: The sample has other DNA sequences that encode this CDR3 too. V is TRBV28 and J is TRBJ2-5; D is ambiguous. Trimming took 6 bases from V and 1 from J, leaving 15 bases between them. The CDR3 sequence is 15 residues long. CDR1 and CDR2 (germline): MDHEN, SYDVKM. CDR3 amino acids: CASSPPGSRQETQYF. The CDR3, as DNA: TGTGCCAGCAGCCCCCCTGGGTCTCGCCAAGAGACCCAGTACTTC.

The gene calls are TRBV5-4 and TRBJ2-7; D perhaps matches TRBD2 (6 bases). Germline V gives CDR1 SGHNT, CDR2 YYREEE (reference sequence). The V and J ends lost 2 bases and 4 bases respectively, with 10 bases between them. The CDR3 covers 13 residues. Here the CDR3 reads CASSFRTIYEQYF. In DNA, the CDR3 is TGTGCCAGCAGCTTTCGGACTATATACGAGCAGTACTTC.

This clone has at least ten counts. The V and J genes are TRBV19 and TRBJ2-2; 9 bases align to TRBD2. Trimming cost V 6 bases and J 3 bases; bases outside gene matches: 2. CDR1 and CDR2 from the germline V gene are LNHDA and SQIVND (reference sequence). There are 14 residues in the CDR3. In nucleotides, the CDR3 is TGTGCCAGTAGCACTAGCGGGTACACCGGGGAGCTGTTTTTT. Translation: CASSTSGYTGELFF.

This clone was counted a few times. CDR3 residues: CASSFRQGSNEKLFF. CDR3 in DNA: TGTGCCAGCAGCTTTAGACAGGGCTCCAATGAAAAACTGTTTTTT. The V call is TRBV7-2, the J call TRBJ1-4, with 7 bases fitting TRBD1. The length of the CDR3 is 15 residues. With V trimmed by 3 bases and J by 5 bases, 6 bases remained unmatched. CDR1 and CDR2 from the germline V gene are SGHTA and FQGNSA.

The chain couples TRBV19 to TRBJ1-5; 8 nucleotides match TRBD1. With V trimmed by 5 bases and J by 1 base, 4 bases remained unmatched. CDR1 is LNHDA, CDR2 SQIVND, per germline (reference sequence). The CDR3 extends over 15 amino acids. This CDR3 is CASSGQGGSNQPQHF. The CDR3 DNA reads TGTGCCAGTAGTGGACAGGGTGGCAGCAATCAGCCCCAGCATTTT.

The chain links TRBV2 to TRBJ2-7, with D unclear. The CDR3 loop spans 12 amino acids. The V gene's germline CDR1 is SNHLY and CDR2 FYNNEI. V was cut by 4 bases and J by 5 bases, with 9 bases left in between. This chain's CDR3 is CASSVSSNEQYF. CDR3 bases: TGTGCCAGCAGTGTCAGTAGTAACGAGCAGTACTTC.

The V call is TRBV4-1, the J call TRBJ2-2; 9 nucleotides align to TRBD1. Germline V gives CDR1 MGHRA, CDR2 YSYEKL. Germline trimming cut 5 bases from V and 5 bases from J; bases unmatched to any gene: 9. The CDR3 contains 16 residues. The CDR3 region is CASSKTSGTGTGELFF. Written as DNA, the CDR3 is TGCGCCAGCAGCAAAACCTCCGGGACAGGGACCGGGGAGCTGTTTTTT.

The rearrangement joins TRBV5-4 to TRBJ1-2; unclear D gene. This CDR3 has 14 amino acids. V was clipped by 2 bases and J by 4 bases, with 12 bases between them. Germline V gene lookup returns CDR1 SGHNT and CDR2 YYREEE (reference sequence). The CDR3 sequence is CASSLRGRFYGYTF. The CDR3 DNA reads as TGTGCCAGCAGCTTACGAGGCCGTTTCTATGGCTACACCTTC.

The V gene is TRBV27, the J gene TRBJ1-1, with D unclear. Germline lookup yields CDR1 MNHEY and CDR2 SMNVEV (reference sequence). Trimming pared 3 bases from V and 1 base from J, leaving 12 bases between. This CDR3 is built from 15 residues. The DNA of the CDR3 is TGTGCCAGCAGTTTCGACCCGCCTGGGAACACTGAAGCTTTCTTT. Encoded protein: CASSFDPPGNTEAFF.

The V call is TRBV19, the J call TRBJ2-5; TRBD2 matches 9 bases. Germline-derived CDR1 and CDR2 are LNHDA and SQIVND (reference sequence). The CDR3 length is 15 residues. After removal of 1 base from V and 4 bases from J, the junction contained 4 bases not matched to a gene. The CDR3 DNA reads TGTGCCAGTAGTATAGGCGGGGGGGCCGCAGAGACCCAGTACTTC. Protein sequence: CASSIGGGAAETQYF.

The chain recombines TRBV11-3 with TRBJ1-1, with TRBD1 as a possible D gene (6 bases). The ends were cut back, 5 bases at V and 3 bases at J, with 10 bases in the middle. Germline CDR1 is SGHNT and CDR2 is YENEEA. CDR3 size: 13 residues. CDR3 DNA: TGTGCCAGCAGCCTACAGGGTGACACTGAAGCTTTCTTT. Translation gives CASSLQGDTEAFF.

The rearrangement uses TRBV7-9 and TRBJ1-6; D is unclear. Germline loops: CDR1 SEHNR, CDR2 FQNEAQ (reference sequence). The CDR3 spans 17 residues. Trimming took 4 bases from V and 5 from J, leaving 18 bases between them. In DNA form, the CDR3 reads TGTGCCAGCAGCTATACACGTAGCTATGCCGATAATTCACCCCTCCACTTT. The encoded protein is CASSYTRSYADNSPLHF.

This clone was seen only a few times. The same CDR3 also results from other DNA sequences found in this sample. The chain combines TRBV5-6 with TRBJ2-2, with TRBD1 matching over 7 bases. Germline loops: CDR1 SGHDT, CDR2 YYEEEE. This CDR3 region has 14 residues. Trimming took 0 bases from V and 8 from J; bases not matched to a gene: 4. CDR3 sequence reads: CASSLDRGRGELFF. The CDR3 DNA follows: TGTGCCAGCAGCTTGGACAGGGGACGAGGGGAGCTGTTTTTT.

The gene calls are TRBV5-8 and TRBJ2-3; D gene uncertain. The CDR3 consists of 13 residues. Germline loops: CDR1 SGHTS, CDR2 YDEGEE. The germline V and J ends were trimmed by 5 bases and 2 bases, with 9 bases remaining between them. CDR3 residues: CASSRISTDTQYF. In nucleotides, the CDR3 is TGTGCCAGCAGTCGAATATCCACAGATACGCAGTATTTT.